A selection of T cell receptor beta chains follows, all from one sample in a study of blood T cells in healthy people across ages. TCRdb re-derived calls from the 5' RACE reads in MiXCR, one entry per CDR3 protein. The data hold approximately 1,100,000 distinct CDR3 sequences, with 45% observed a single time. The sample taken for sequencing was blood. These receptors were taken from a woman in her sixties in good health. Each CDR3 is given with its conserved first and last residue. A D gene is named only where the DNA matches it firmly. Clone sizes are given selectively: once, few, many, or a class where the clone is expanded.

DNA: TGTGCCAGCAGTTTATATCAGGGTTCCCTTGGTTACACCTTC; CDR3: CASSLYQGSLGYTF; D: .; size: .; V: TRBV27; J: TRBJ1-2
DNA: TGTGCCAGCAGCGTAGGAAGCGGGAGTCCTTCCTACGAGCAGTACTTC; CDR3: CASSVGSGSPSYEQYF; D: TRBD2; size: .; V: TRBV9; J: TRBJ2-7
DNA: TGTGCCAGCAGCCAAGGCGTCAGGGGACGGTATGGCTACACCTTC; CDR3: CASSQGVRGRYGYTF; D: .; size: .; V: TRBV3-1; J: TRBJ1-2
DNA: TGTGCCAGCGGCAACCGGGAGAGGGACAATGAGCAGTTCTTC; CDR3: CASGNRERDNEQFF; D: .; size: .; V: TRBV6-2/TRBV6-3; J: TRBJ2-1
DNA: TGTGCCACCAGCAGACGACTGGAGGGAGAGACCCAGTACTTC; CDR3: CATSRRLEGETQYF; D: .; size: .; V: TRBV15; J: TRBJ2-5
DNA: TGCAGTGCTGTTAGACAGGGGGGAGGCTACACCTTC; CDR3: CSAVRQGGGYTF; D: TRBD1; size: .; V: TRBV20-1; J: TRBJ1-2
DNA: TGTGCCACCAGAGTCGAACAAGTCCACGAGCAGTACTTC; CDR3: CATRVEQVHEQYF; D: .; size: .; V: TRBV24-1; J: TRBJ2-7
DNA: TGTGCCTGGAGTGTAGGGGGACAGCTAGAAAAACTGTTTTTT; CDR3: CAWSVGGQLEKLFF; D: TRBD1; size: .; V: TRBV30; J: TRBJ1-4
DNA: TGCGCCAGCAGCTTGTGGGGACAGGGGTCGGAGACCCAGTACTTC; CDR3: CASSLWGQGSETQYF; D: TRBD1; size: .; V: TRBV5-1; J: TRBJ2-5
DNA: TGCGCCAGCAGCTTGGAAGGCGGGACGGGGTACAATGAGCAGTTCTTC; CDR3: CASSLEGGTGYNEQFF; D: .; size: few; V: TRBV5-1; J: TRBJ2-1
DNA: TGTGCCAGCACTGCGATCCAAGAGACCCAGTACTTC; CDR3: CASTAIQETQYF; D: .; size: .; V: TRBV6-1; J: TRBJ2-5
DNA: TGCAGTGCCAGGATTCTGGGCAACACTGAAGCTTTCTTT; CDR3: CSARILGNTEAFF; D: .; size: .; V: TRBV20-1; J: TRBJ1-1
DNA: TGTGCCAGCAGTGGCGGTATCGGGAGACTTGAGCAGTTCTTC; CDR3: CASSGGIGRLEQFF; D: .; size: .; V: TRBV2; J: TRBJ2-1
DNA: TGTACCAGCACCCGCGGGGGTTCTCCTGAAGCTTTCTTT; CDR3: CTSTRGGSPEAFF; D: .; size: .; V: TRBV28; J: TRBJ1-1
DNA: TGTGCCAGCAGTTTATCCCCGACAGGGGGGAATCAGCCCCAGCATTTT; CDR3: CASSLSPTGGNQPQHF; D: TRBD1; size: .; V: TRBV27; J: TRBJ1-5
DNA: TGTGCCAATGGACTACCTCATGAGCAGTTCTTC; CDR3: CANGLPHEQFF; D: .; size: few; V: TRBV12-3/TRBV12-4; J: TRBJ2-1
DNA: TGTGCCAGCAGCCTGTCCGGGACTAGCGGGAGGGGCCGCGGCAATGAGCAGTTCTTC; CDR3: CASSLSGTSGRGRGNEQFF; D: TRBD2; size: .; V: TRBV7-6; J: TRBJ2-1
DNA: TGTGCCAGCAATGTAGGACAGAGGAGTTATGGCTACACCTTC; CDR3: CASNVGQRSYGYTF; D: .; size: .; V: TRBV2; J: TRBJ1-2
DNA: TGCGCCAGCCGCTTGGCCTCCTCGGCGGATACGCAGTATTTT; CDR3: CASRLASSADTQYF; D: .; size: .; V: TRBV5-1; J: TRBJ2-3
DNA: TGCAGCGTTGTCCTGCTAGCGGGATTGTACGAGCAGTACTTC; CDR3: CSVVLLAGLYEQYF; D: TRBD2; size: few; V: TRBV29-1; J: TRBJ2-7
DNA: TGTGCCAGCAGGCCGGGACGGACTAGCACAGATACGCAGTATTTT; CDR3: CASRPGRTSTDTQYF; D: .; size: few; V: TRBV6-1; J: TRBJ2-3
DNA: TGTGCCAGCAGCGAACGGGACAGTTACAATGAGCAGTTCTTC; CDR3: CASSERDSYNEQFF; D: TRBD1; size: few; V: TRBV7-3; J: TRBJ2-1
DNA: TGTGCCAGCAGCTCGACAGGGGGGATTGGTGAGCAGTTCTTC; CDR3: CASSSTGGIGEQFF; D: TRBD1; size: once; V: TRBV2; J: TRBJ2-1
DNA: TGCGCCAGCAGTGAAGGGGCGAGTAAAACTGAAGCTTTCTTT; CDR3: CASSEGASKTEAFF; D: .; size: .; V: TRBV5-1; J: TRBJ1-1
DNA: TGTGCCTGGAGTGTACAGAACAAAGAGACCCAGTACTTC; CDR3: CAWSVQNKETQYF; D: .; size: .; V: TRBV30; J: TRBJ2-5
DNA: TGTGCCACCAGCAGAGGAACGGGAGTCCACAATGAGCAGTACTTC; CDR3: CATSRGTGVHNEQYF; D: .; size: .; V: TRBV15; J: TRBJ2-7
DNA: TGCAGCGTTGTCATTTTCACAGATACGCAGTATTTT; CDR3: CSVVIFTDTQYF; D: .; size: many; V: TRBV29-1; J: TRBJ2-3
DNA: TGTGCCATTTCTAAATCCCAGGGGGCCATATACAATGAGCAGTTCTTC; CDR3: CAISKSQGAIYNEQFF; D: TRBD1; size: once; V: TRBV28; J: TRBJ2-1
DNA: TGTGCCAGCAGCGTGGGGGATGGGAGCTACGAGCAGTACTTC; CDR3: CASSVGDGSYEQYF; D: .; size: .; V: TRBV9; J: TRBJ2-7
DNA: TGTGCCAGCAGTGGAGTGGGAGGGCCCAAAGCATCGCAGTATTTT; CDR3: CASSGVGGPKASQYF; D: TRBD2; size: .; V: TRBV6-5; J: TRBJ2-3
DNA: TGTGCCATCAGAGGATCTAATAGCGGGAGGGCCAATGAGCAGTTCTTC; CDR3: CAIRGSNSGRANEQFF; D: TRBD2; size: few; V: TRBV10-3; J: TRBJ2-1
DNA: TGCGCCAGCAGCTACGGACAGGGGATGTCCTACGAGCAGTACTTC; CDR3: CASSYGQGMSYEQYF; D: TRBD1; size: few; V: TRBV5-1; J: TRBJ2-7
DNA: TGTGCCAGCAGACTGACGGGCCTCTACAGTGAGCAGTTCTTC; CDR3: CASRLTGLYSEQFF; D: .; size: .; V: TRBV6-6; J: TRBJ2-1
DNA: TGTGCCAGCAGTCAACTAGCTCAAGAGACCCAGTACTTC; CDR3: CASSQLAQETQYF; D: .; size: .; V: TRBV6-5; J: TRBJ2-5
DNA: TGTGCCACCAGTGGTCGGGAAGGGGATACGCAGTATTTT; CDR3: CATSGREGDTQYF; D: .; size: .; V: TRBV24-1; J: TRBJ2-3
DNA: TGTGCCAGCAGTTTACGGGCAGGGGGCAAGGGAACTGAAGCTTTCTTT; CDR3: CASSLRAGGKGTEAFF; D: TRBD1; size: .; V: TRBV12-3/TRBV12-4; J: TRBJ1-1
DNA: TGTGCCAGCAGTGAAGGGACCCGGGGTTGGGGGGAGACCCAGTACTTC; CDR3: CASSEGTRGWGETQYF; D: .; size: .; V: TRBV25-1; J: TRBJ2-5
DNA: TGTGCCAGCAGTTTAGCGGGGGGGGATCAGCCCCAGCATTTT; CDR3: CASSLAGGDQPQHF; D: .; size: few; V: TRBV12-3/TRBV12-4; J: TRBJ1-5
DNA: TGTGCCAGCAGTGAAACCCCAGGGGGCGGCGAGCAGTACTTC; CDR3: CASSETPGGGEQYF; D: TRBD1; size: .; V: TRBV6-5; J: TRBJ2-7
DNA: TGCAGCGCGGGGGCGGGGACTTTTTACAATGAGCAGTTCTTC; CDR3: CSAGAGTFYNEQFF; D: .; size: .; V: TRBV29-1; J: TRBJ2-1
DNA: TGTGCCGCTTGCACAGGGACGAACACTGAAGCTTTCTTT; CDR3: CAACTGTNTEAFF; D: .; size: .; V: TRBV24-1; J: TRBJ1-1
DNA: TGTGCCAGCACCAGGACTAGCGGGAGCCCCACAGATACGCAGTATTTT; CDR3: CASTRTSGSPTDTQYF; D: TRBD2; size: .; V: TRBV2; J: TRBJ2-3
DNA: TGTGCCAGCAGCCGAGGACTTGCCCCTGGGGACGAGCAGTACTTC; CDR3: CASSRGLAPGDEQYF; D: .; size: few; V: TRBV9; J: TRBJ2-7
DNA: TGTGCCAGCAGTTACTTGACTAGCGACACCGGGGAGCTGTTTTTT; CDR3: CASSYLTSDTGELFF; D: TRBD2; size: .; V: TRBV6-6; J: TRBJ2-2
DNA: TGTGCCAGCAGCAAGGTCGACTCTGGGGCCAACGTCCTGACTTTC; CDR3: CASSKVDSGANVLTF; D: .; size: .; V: TRBV5-4; J: TRBJ2-6